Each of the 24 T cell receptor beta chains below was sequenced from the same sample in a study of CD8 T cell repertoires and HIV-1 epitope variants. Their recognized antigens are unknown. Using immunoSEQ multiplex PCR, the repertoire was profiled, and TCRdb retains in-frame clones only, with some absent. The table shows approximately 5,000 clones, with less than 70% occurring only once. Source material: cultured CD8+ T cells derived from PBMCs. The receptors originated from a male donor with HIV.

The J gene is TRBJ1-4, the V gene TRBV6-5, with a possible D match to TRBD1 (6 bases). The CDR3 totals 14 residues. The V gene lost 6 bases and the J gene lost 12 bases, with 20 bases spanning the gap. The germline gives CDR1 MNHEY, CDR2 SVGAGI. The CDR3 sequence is CASSLVQGGGELFF. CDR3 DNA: TGTGCCAGCAGCCTAGTACAGGGAGGCGGGGAACTGTTTTTT.

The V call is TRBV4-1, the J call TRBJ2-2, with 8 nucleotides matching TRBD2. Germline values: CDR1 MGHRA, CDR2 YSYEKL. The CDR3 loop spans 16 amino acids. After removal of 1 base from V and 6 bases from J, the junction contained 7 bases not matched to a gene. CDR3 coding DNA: TGCGCCAGCAGCCAAGCGGGACTAGGGGTGCCCGGGGAGCTGTTTTTT. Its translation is CASSQAGLGVPGELFF.

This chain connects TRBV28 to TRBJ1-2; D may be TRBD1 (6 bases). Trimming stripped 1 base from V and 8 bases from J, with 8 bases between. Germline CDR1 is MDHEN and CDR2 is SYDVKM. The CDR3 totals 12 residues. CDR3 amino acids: CASSLSGEGYTF. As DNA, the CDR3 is TGTGCCAGCAGTTTATCAGGGGAAGGCTACACCTTC.

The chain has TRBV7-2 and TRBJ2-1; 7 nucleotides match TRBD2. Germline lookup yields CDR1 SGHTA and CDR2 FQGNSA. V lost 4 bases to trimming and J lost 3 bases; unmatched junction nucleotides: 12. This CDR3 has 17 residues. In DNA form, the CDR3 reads TGTGCCAGCAGCTCGCAGTGGGCGGGAGAGGGCTACAATGAGCAGTTCTTC. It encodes CASSSQWAGEGYNEQFF.

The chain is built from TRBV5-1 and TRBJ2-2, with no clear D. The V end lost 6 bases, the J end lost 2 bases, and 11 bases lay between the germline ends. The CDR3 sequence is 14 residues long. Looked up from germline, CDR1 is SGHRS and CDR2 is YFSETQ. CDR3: CASTLTKNTGELFF. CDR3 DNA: TGCGCCAGCACCCTGACAAAAAACACCGGGGAGCTGTTTTTT. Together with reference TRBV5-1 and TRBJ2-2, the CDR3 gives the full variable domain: KAGVTQTPRYLIKTRGQQVTLSCSPISGHRSVSWYQQTPGQGLQFLFEYFSETQRNKGNFPGRFSGRQFSNSRSEMNVSTLELGDSALYLCASTLTKNTGELFFGEGSRLTVL.

CDR3 region: CATSSDHSGSSYEQYF. CDR3 coding DNA: TGTGCCACCAGCTCCGACCATAGCGGAAGCTCCTACGAGCAGTACTTC. The chain employs TRBV15 and TRBJ2-7; maybe TRBD2 (6 bases). CDR3 length: 16 residues. Germline CDR1 reads LNHNV; CDR2 reads YYDKDF (reference sequence). With 5 bases removed from V and 0 bases from J, the gap between germline ends came to 17 bases.

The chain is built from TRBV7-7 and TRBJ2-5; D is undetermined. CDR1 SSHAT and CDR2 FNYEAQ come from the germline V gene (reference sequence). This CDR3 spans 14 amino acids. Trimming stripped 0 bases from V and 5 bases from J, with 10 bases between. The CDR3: CASSLAPERETQYF. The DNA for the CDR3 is TGTGCCAGCAGCTTAGCTCCCGAGAGGGAGACCCAGTACTTC.

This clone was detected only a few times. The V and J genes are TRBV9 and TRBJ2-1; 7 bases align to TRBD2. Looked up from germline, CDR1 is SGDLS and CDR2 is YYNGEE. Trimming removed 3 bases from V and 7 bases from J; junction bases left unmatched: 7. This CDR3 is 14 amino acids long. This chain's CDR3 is CASSAGAGWNEQFF. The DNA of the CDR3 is TGTGCCAGCAGCGCCGGAGCGGGGTGGAATGAGCAGTTCTTC.

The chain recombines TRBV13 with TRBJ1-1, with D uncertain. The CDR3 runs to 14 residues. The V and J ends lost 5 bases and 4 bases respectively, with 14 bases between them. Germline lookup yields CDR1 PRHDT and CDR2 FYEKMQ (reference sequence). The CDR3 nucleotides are TGTGCCAGCAGCCCCAAGAGGGCTTCCACTGAAGCTTTCTTT. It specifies CASSPKRASTEAFF.

CDR3 in amino acids: CASSFEERPGDEQYF. The CDR3 DNA follows: TGTGCCAGCAGCTTCGAAGAGCGCCCAGGCGACGAGCAGTACTTC. The chain is built from TRBV5-5 and TRBJ2-7; no reliable D call. CDR3 length equals 15 residues. V shed 2 bases and J shed 5 bases, with 17 bases lying between them. CDR1 and CDR2 (germline): SGHKS, YYEKEE (reference sequence).

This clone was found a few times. This CDR3 reads CASSYAGVGYEQYF. CDR3 nucleotides: TGTGCCAGCAGCTATGCGGGGGTAGGCTACGAGCAGTACTTC. The chain uses TRBV9 and TRBJ2-7, with 7 bases identical to TRBD2. V lost 4 bases and J lost 3; bases outside the gene matches: 7. The germline gives CDR1 SGDLS, CDR2 YYNGEE. CDR3 length equals 14 residues.

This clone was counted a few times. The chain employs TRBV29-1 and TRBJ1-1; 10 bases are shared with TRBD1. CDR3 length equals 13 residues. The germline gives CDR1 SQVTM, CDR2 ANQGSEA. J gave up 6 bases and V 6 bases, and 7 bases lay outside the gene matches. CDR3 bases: TGCAGCGTCTCCCGGGACAGGGGCTCTGAAGCTTTCTTT. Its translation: CSVSRDRGSEAFF. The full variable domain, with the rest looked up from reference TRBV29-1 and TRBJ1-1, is SAVISQKPSRDICQRGTSLTIQCQVDSQVTMMFWYRQQPGQSLTLIATANQGSEATYESGFVIDKFPISRPNLTFSTLTVSNMSPEDSSIYLCSVSRDRGSEAFFGQGTRLTVV.

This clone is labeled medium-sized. The CDR3 loop reads CASSDSTVTYEQYF. CDR3 DNA sequence: TGTGCCAGCAGCGACTCGACAGTTACCTACGAGCAGTACTTC. V and J are TRBV5-6 and TRBJ2-7; D might be TRBD1 (5 bases). The V gene lost 4 bases and the J gene lost 2 bases, with 13 bases spanning the gap. This CDR3 has 14 residues. Germline V gene lookup returns CDR1 SGHDT and CDR2 YYEEEE.

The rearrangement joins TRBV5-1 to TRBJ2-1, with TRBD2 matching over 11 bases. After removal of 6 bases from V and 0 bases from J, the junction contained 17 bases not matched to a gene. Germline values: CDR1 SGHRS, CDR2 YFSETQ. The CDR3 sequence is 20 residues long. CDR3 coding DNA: TGCGCCAGCAAGGGTCTTAGCGGGAGGGTTCCCTCGAGCTCCTACAATGAGCAGTTCTTC. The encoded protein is CASKGLSGRVPSSSYNEQFF.

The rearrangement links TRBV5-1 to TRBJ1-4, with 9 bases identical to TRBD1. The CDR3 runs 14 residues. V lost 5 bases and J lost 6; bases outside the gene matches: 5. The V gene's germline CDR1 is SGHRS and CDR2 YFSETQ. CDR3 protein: CASSPGTGYEKLFF. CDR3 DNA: TGCGCCAGCAGTCCCGGGACAGGGTATGAAAAACTGTTTTTT.

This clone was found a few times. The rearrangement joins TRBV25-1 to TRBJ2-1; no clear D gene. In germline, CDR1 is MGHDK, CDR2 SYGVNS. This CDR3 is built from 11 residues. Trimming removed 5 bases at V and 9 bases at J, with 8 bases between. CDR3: CASSRLGEQFF. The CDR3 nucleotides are TGTGCCAGCAGTCGGCTCGGTGAGCAGTTCTTC.

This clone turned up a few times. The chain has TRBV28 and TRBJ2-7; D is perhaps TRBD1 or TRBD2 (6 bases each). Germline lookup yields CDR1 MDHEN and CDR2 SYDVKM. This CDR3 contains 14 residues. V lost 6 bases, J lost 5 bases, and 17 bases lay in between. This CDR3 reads CASRPEGGRHEQYF. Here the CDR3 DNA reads TGTGCCAGCAGACCCGAGGGGGGTCGGCACGAGCAGTACTTC.

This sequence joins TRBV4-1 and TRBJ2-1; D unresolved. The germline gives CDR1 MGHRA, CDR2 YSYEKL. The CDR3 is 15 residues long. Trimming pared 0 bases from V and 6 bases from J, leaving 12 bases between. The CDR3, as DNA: TGCGCCAGCAGCCAAGAAGGTCTATGGTCCAATGAGCAGTTCTTC. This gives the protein CASSQEGLWSNEQFF.

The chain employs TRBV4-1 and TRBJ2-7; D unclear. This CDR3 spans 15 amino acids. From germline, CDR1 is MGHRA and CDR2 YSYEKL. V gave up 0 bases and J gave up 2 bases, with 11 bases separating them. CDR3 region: CASSQDSSSPYEQYF. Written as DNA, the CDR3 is TGCGCCAGCAGCCAAGATTCGAGTTCCCCCTACGAGCAGTACTTC.

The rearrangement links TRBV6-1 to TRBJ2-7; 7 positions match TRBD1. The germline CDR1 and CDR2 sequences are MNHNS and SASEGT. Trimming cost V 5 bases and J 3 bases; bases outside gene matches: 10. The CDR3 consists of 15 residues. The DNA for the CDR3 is TGTGCCAGCAGTCCCCCAGACAGGGCTTACTACGAGCAGTACTTC. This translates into CASSPPDRAYYEQYF.

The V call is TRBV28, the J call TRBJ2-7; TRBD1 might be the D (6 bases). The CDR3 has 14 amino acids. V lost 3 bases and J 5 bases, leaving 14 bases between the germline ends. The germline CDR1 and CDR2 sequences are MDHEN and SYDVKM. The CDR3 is CASSFPGALDEQYF. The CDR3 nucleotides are TGTGCCAGCAGTTTCCCAGGGGCGTTGGACGAGCAGTACTTC.

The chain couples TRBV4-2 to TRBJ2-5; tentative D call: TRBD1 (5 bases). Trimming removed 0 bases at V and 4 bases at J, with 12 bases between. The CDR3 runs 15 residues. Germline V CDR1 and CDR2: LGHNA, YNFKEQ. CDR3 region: CASSQDGQGRETQYF. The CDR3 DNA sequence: TGTGCCAGCAGCCAAGATGGTCAGGGCCGAGAGACCCAGTACTTC.

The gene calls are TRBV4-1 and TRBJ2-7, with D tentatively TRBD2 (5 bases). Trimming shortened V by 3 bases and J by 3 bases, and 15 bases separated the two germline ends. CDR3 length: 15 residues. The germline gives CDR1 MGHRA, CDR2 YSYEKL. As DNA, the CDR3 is TGCGCCAGCAGCCAGCCCACTAGTGGGAGCTACGAGCAGTACTTC. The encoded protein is CASSQPTSGSYEQYF.

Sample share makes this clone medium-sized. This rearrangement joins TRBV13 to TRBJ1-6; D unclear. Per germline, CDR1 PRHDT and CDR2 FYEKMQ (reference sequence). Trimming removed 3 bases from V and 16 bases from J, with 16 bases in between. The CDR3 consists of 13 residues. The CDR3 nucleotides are TGTGCCAGCAGCTTTAGTACCCCAGGACCACTCCACTTT. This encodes CASSFSTPGPLHF.